This TCR beta chain was found in a study of OX40 agonist ivuxolimab in advanced cancers. Study-level background: Ivuxolimab was an agonistic, fully human IgG2 monoclonal antibody directed against OX40 (CD134), a costimulatory receptor. Intravenous ivuxolimab was administered to patients every 2 weeks at six dose levels: 0.01, 0.1, 0.3, 1.5, 3 and 10 mg/kg. Of the roughly 52 patients in dose escalation, about 20 had hepatocellular carcinoma, some 15 had melanoma, 9 had renal cell carcinoma and 9 had head and neck cancer. The dose-escalation cohort was about 86% male with a mean age of approximately 60 years, ranging from roughly 23 to 90. Prior anti-PD-1, anti-PD-L1 or anti-CTLA-4 therapy was permitted, and approximately 40% of dose-escalation patients had received checkpoint inhibitors. Three dose-escalation patients achieved partial responses, one with hepatocellular carcinoma and two with cutaneous melanoma. The purpose of peripheral TCRbeta sequencing was to test whether ivuxolimab changed TCR sequence diversity and led to clonal T-cell expansion. The paper covers the monotherapy dose-escalation part of the phase I ivuxolimab trial, which included N of about 56 patients.

The trial excluded patients who had a history of autoimmune disease or were on systemic immunosuppression. Peripheral blood for TCR sequencing was collected from all dose cohorts at baseline, on cycle 4 day 1, and on cycle 7 day 1. The samples were taken from a phase I, first-in-human, multicenter, open-label dose-escalation trial of ivuxolimab. Adults with locally advanced or metastatic melanoma, renal cell, hepatocellular, or head and neck squamous cell carcinoma were enrolled in the trial. CD4+ and CD8+ T cells were sorted separately from peripheral blood before TCR sequencing. Via the germline V gene, CDR1 is MNHEY and CDR2 SVGAGI. V ends up 2 bases short and J 6 bases short, with an unmatched junction base count of 9. Spanning cysteine to phenylalanine, the CDR3 consists of 16 amino acids. The only DNA kept is the CDR3, 48 bases in frame from the first base. Overall study results and their limits: Low levels of normalized T-cell clonal expansion were also shown by some nonresponding patients. At doses of 0.1 to 3.0 mg/kg, clonal expansion of both CD4+ and CD8+ T cells in blood was seen between baseline and week 6. Partial responders in the 0.1-3.0 mg/kg groups had among the lowest normalized peripheral clonal expansion, especially among CD8+ T cells. After ivuxolimab, more expanded clones were found on average in CD8+ T cells than in CD4+ T cells. The antigen specificity of the peripheral T cells that underwent clonal expansion was not determined.

On this clone itself: The clone's antigen remains unknown. Within one base of it there is no much larger clone, and no base qualities were kept.

To sequence the TCRbeta CDR3 region, genomic DNA was isolated from the sorted cells. The immunoSEQ Assay was used for sequencing of TCRbeta CDR3 regions. The clones in this table, taken by TCRdb from immuneACCESS, are in-frame only. Not every clone is retained; where verified, under half of the shortfall comes from an unresolved V gene, and the cause of the rest is unknown. Counted in this sample were 95,000 to 150,000 clones; just under 95% of them appeared once. The biggest ten clones account for roughly 0.15% of the sample. Rearrangement joined TRBV6-5 to TRBJ1-1, and TRBD1 matches 10 of the central bases. Sequencing used CD4+ or CD8+ T cells sorted from blood, obtained in a trial of the OX40 agonist ivuxolimab. The clonotype originates from an adult with an advanced solid tumor such as melanoma, head and neck, liver or kidney cancer. The CDR3 here reads CASSYHADRGLAEAFF. The nucleotides read TGTGCCAGCAGTTACCATGCCGACAGGGGGCTGGCTGAAGCTTTCTTT.